The present TCR beta chain was sequenced within a study of T cell changes during pregnancy in multiple sclerosis. V trimming: 1 base; J trimming: 6 bases; junction bases outside the gene matches: 7. Per the germline V gene, CDR1 is LGHNA and CDR2 is YNFKEQ. The CDR3 runs to 16 residues. The protocol was immunoSEQ multiplex PCR, while the TCRdb copy is restricted to in-frame clones and leaves out a portion. The sample lists about 31,000 clones, about nine tenths occurring once. This TCR was recovered from a female donor with multiple sclerosis, enrolled in a pregnancy study. The source was CD8+ T cells from peripheral blood mononuclear cells, collected in the second trimester of pregnancy. The chain links TRBV4-2 to TRBJ2-7, with TRBD2 matching over 12 bases. DNA for the CDR3: TGTGCCAGCAGCCAAGTCCCTAGCGGGAGGGCGGGCGAGCAGTACTTC. Translation: CASSQVPSGRAGEQYF.